The next 18 T cell receptor beta chains were all read from a single sample in a study of shared clonotypes between healthy human individuals. The protocol was immunoSEQ multiplex PCR, while the TCRdb copy is restricted to in-frame clones and leaves out a portion. The repertoire holds approximately 2.5 million clones, with around nine tenths as singletons. The source material was naive CD4+ T cells sorted from blood. Subset described: CD45RA+ positively selected. The receptors were sampled from a young man in good health.

The chain is built from TRBV5-4 and TRBJ2-2; the D gene is possibly TRBD1 (5 bases). Germline V gene sequence: CDR1 SGHNT, CDR2 YYREEE (reference sequence). V was cut by 7 bases and J by 2 bases, with 18 bases left in between. CDR3 length equals 16 residues. The CDR3 is CASGHGPDRNTGELFF. In DNA form, the CDR3 reads TGTGCCAGCGGCCACGGACCAGACAGAAACACCGGGGAGCTGTTTTTT.

The chain carries TRBV6-1 and TRBJ1-2; a possible D gene is TRBD1 (5 bases). CDR1 and CDR2 (germline): MNHNS, SASEGT. The CDR3 is made up of 15 amino acids. V gave up 6 bases and J gave up 2 bases, with 16 bases separating them. CDR3 DNA: TGTGCCAGCAGCAGAACGGACGGGGCCAACTATGGCTACACCTTC. It encodes CASSRTDGANYGYTF.

This chain uses TRBV4-1 with TRBJ1-4; D is perhaps TRBD1 (5 bases). Trimming removed 0 bases at V and 11 bases at J, with 13 bases between. This CDR3 is built from 14 residues. Germline CDR1 is MGHRA and CDR2 is YSYEKL. CDR3 region: CASSQEGRWGKLFF. The CDR3 DNA reads as TGCGCCAGCAGCCAAGAAGGTCGATGGGGGAAACTGTTTTTT.

This sequence joins TRBV6-4 and TRBJ2-1, with D tentatively TRBD2 (6 bases). Germline CDR1 MRHNA, CDR2 SNTAGT. The CDR3 runs 14 residues. V was trimmed by 0 bases and J by 10 bases, leaving 13 bases between them. The CDR3 sequence is CASSDSGGPYEQFF. In nucleotides, the CDR3 is TGTGCCAGCAGTGACTCGGGGGGACCCTACGAGCAGTTCTTC.

This chain links TRBV2 with TRBJ1-2, with a possible D match to TRBD1 (6 bases). V lost 6 bases and J lost 0, with 14 bases in between. The germline V gene has CDR1 SNHLY and CDR2 FYNNEI. This CDR3 region has 15 residues. CDR3 residues: CASSGTPTANYGYTF. The CDR3, as DNA: TGTGCCAGCAGCGGGACACCCACAGCTAACTATGGCTACACCTTC.

The CDR3 bases are TGCGCCAGCAGCCCTCGCGGGACAGGATCCTACGAGCAGTACTTC. Translating it yields CASSPRGTGSYEQYF. This chain connects TRBV5-1 to TRBJ2-7, with 8 bases lining up with TRBD1. Germline V gene sequence: CDR1 SGHRS, CDR2 YFSETQ. The length of the CDR3 is 15 residues. V was clipped by 4 bases and J by 1 base; unmatched bases: 7.

The J gene is TRBJ2-2, the V gene TRBV6-1, with TRBD1 matching over 8 bases. Trimming cost V 6 bases and J 4 bases; bases outside gene matches: 7. The CDR3 spans 15 residues. Germline V gene sequence: CDR1 MNHNS, CDR2 SASEGT. The CDR3 DNA reads as TGTGCCAGCAGATCAGGGGGCGCGGTCACCGGGGAGCTGTTTTTT. Its protein product is CASRSGGAVTGELFF.

A word on this clone: The sample holds other DNA sequences that translate to the same CDR3. This rearrangement joins TRBV7-2 to TRBJ1-1, with D possibly being TRBD1 (5 bases). Trimming shortened V by 5 bases and J by 2 bases, and 12 bases separated the two germline ends. CDR1 is SGHTA, CDR2 FQGNSA, per germline. The CDR3 length is 14 residues. CDR3 sequence reads: CASSLGTANTEAFF. In nucleotides, the CDR3 is TGTGCCAGCAGCCTTGGGACGGCTAACACTGAAGCTTTCTTT.

The chain joins TRBV27 to TRBJ2-6, with TRBD1 as a possible D gene (5 bases). Germline CDR1 is MNHEY and CDR2 is SMNVEV (reference sequence). There are 16 residues in the CDR3. V lost 2 bases and J lost 1, with 9 bases in between. The CDR3 DNA is TGTGCCAGCAGTTTAGACAGTAGATCTGGGGCCAACGTCCTGACTTTC. Protein: CASSLDSRSGANVLTF.

The chain has TRBV6-1 and TRBJ1-2; TRBD1 is a possible D gene (5 bases). This CDR3 has 15 residues. Germline CDR1 and CDR2: MNHNS and SASEGT. V was trimmed by 5 bases and J by 4 bases, leaving 17 bases between them. The CDR3, as DNA: TGTGCCAGCAGTCCCCAGGGTGGATCAATCTATGGCTACACCTTC. Translating it yields CASSPQGGSIYGYTF.

This chain uses TRBV18 with TRBJ2-2; D is unresolved. This CDR3 comprises 16 residues. Trimming took off 2 bases at V and 0 bases at J, with 10 bases between the two ends. Germline CDR1 reads KGHSH; CDR2 reads LQKENI. The CDR3 sequence is CASSPLLSPNTGELFF. Written as DNA, the CDR3 is TGTGCCAGCTCACCATTGTTGTCACCGAACACCGGGGAGCTGTTTTTT.

This rearrangement joins TRBV30 to TRBJ2-2, with TRBD1 matching over 9 bases. Looked up from germline, CDR1 is GTSNPN and CDR2 is SVGIG (reference sequence). Trimming at V came to 4 bases and at J to 5 bases, leaving 5 bases not matched to a gene. The CDR3 runs 14 residues. The CDR3 loop is CAWNTGGWTGELFF. The CDR3 nucleotides read TGTGCCTGGAACACAGGGGGCTGGACCGGGGAGCTGTTTTTT.

This chain joins TRBV25-1 and TRBJ2-2; D gene ambiguous. The germline gives CDR1 MGHDK, CDR2 SYGVNS. The CDR3 extends over 12 amino acids. V lost 3 bases and J 5 bases, leaving 4 bases between the germline ends. The CDR3 bases are TGTGCCAGCAGTGATTGGACCGGGGAGCTGTTTTTT. Translating it yields CASSDWTGELFF. Combining the CDR3 with reference TRBV25-1 and TRBJ2-2 gives the whole variable domain EADIYQTPRYLVIGTGKKITLECSQTMGHDKMYWYQQDPGMELHLIHYSYGVNSTEKGDLSSESTVSRIRTEHFPLTLESARPSHTSQYLCASSDWTGELFFGEGSRLTVL.

Notes on this clone: This specimen includes other DNA sequences encoding the same CDR3. The V gene is TRBV10-3, the J gene TRBJ2-5; TRBD1 matches 7 bases. Germline-derived CDR1 and CDR2 are ENHRY and SYGVKD. The CDR3 sequence is 13 residues long. With 3 bases clipped from V and 5 bases from J, the junction kept 3 bases outside the gene matches. The CDR3 DNA reads TGTGCCATCAGTGACTCAGGGGGTGAGACCCAGTACTTC. Its translation: CAISDSGGETQYF.

This CDR3 is CASSSRDRTDTQYF. CDR3 in DNA: TGTGCCAGCAGCTCCCGGGACCGCACAGATACGCAGTATTTT. The genes are TRBV7-9 and TRBJ2-3, with D possibly called TRBD1 or TRBD2 (5 bases each). Germline V gene lookup returns CDR1 SEHNR and CDR2 FQNEAQ (reference sequence). The CDR3 is made up of 14 amino acids. V gave up 4 bases and J gave up 1 base, with 9 bases separating them.

The J gene is TRBJ2-2, the V gene TRBV9; D possibly corresponds to TRBD2 (5 bases). This CDR3 has 13 amino acids. CDR1 SGDLS and CDR2 YYNGEE come from the germline V gene. The ends were cut back, 7 bases at V and 7 bases at J, with 14 bases in the middle. CDR3 DNA sequence: TGTGCCAGCTCGAGGGAGTTGGGCGGGGAGCTGTTTTTT. Its translation is CASSRELGGELFF.

J is TRBJ2-3 and V is TRBV12-5; no clear D. The CDR3 extends over 14 amino acids. From germline, CDR1 is LGHNT and CDR2 FRNRAP. V shed 1 base and J shed 2 bases, with 7 bases lying between them. The CDR3 coding sequence is TGTGCTAGTGGTTTGGGGAAGCACACAGATACGCAGTATTTT. It yields the protein CASGLGKHTDTQYF.

This chain joins TRBV4-3 and TRBJ2-3; D may be TRBD1 (6 bases). V dropped 5 bases and J dropped 4 bases, with 16 bases sitting between them. CDR3 length: 15 amino acids. Germline V gene data show CDR1 as LGHNA and CDR2 as YSLEER. In DNA form, the CDR3 reads TGCGCCAGCAGCGGGGGCAGGGTGTGGGCAGATACGCAGTATTTT. This codes for CASSGGRVWADTQYF.